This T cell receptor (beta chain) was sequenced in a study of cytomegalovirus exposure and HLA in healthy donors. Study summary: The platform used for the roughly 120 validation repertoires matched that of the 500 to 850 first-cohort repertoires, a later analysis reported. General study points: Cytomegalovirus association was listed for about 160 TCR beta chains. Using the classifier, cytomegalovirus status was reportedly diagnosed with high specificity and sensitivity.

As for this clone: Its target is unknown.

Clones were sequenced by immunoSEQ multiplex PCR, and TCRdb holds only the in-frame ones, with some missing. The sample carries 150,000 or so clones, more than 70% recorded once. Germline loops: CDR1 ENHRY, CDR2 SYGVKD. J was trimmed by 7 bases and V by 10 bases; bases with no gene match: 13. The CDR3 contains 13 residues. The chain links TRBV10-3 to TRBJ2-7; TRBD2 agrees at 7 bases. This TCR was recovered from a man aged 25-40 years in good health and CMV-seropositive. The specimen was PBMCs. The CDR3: CASLREYLGEQYF. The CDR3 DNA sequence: TGTGCCAGCCTGCGGGAGTACCTGGGGGAGCAGTACTTC.